The clone carrying this T cell receptor (beta chain) was detected only a few times. What it binds is not known. The sample originates from a study of beta chain features in type 1 diabetes. Findings and caveats of the study: Researchers report that Type 1 diabetes patients had moderately but significantly shorter TCRB CDR3s across all four CD4+ subsets.

The single heparinised draw taken from each donor contained roughly 110 mL of blood on average. Investigators reverse transcribed all isolated RNA, so they sequenced expressed TCRB transcripts. The study sequenced naive, central memory and regulatory T cell samples to an average of about 3.8 million reads. Data came from immunoSEQ multiplex PCR; TCRdb stores just in-frame clones and leaves some out. Among under 200,000 clones, less than 9.5% were seen once, and the ten largest hold 2.3%. This CDR3 has 15 residues. J gave up 3 bases and V 5 bases, and 6 bases lay outside the gene matches. Germline lookup yields CDR1 PRHDT and CDR2 FYEKMQ (reference sequence).

The TCR was taken from a woman aged 18 to 35 in good health. V usage is TRBV13 and J usage is TRBJ2-2; 7 bases fit TRBD1. The specimen sequenced was central memory CD4+ T cells from blood. CDR3 sequence reads: CASSQRGLDTGELFF. The CDR3 DNA reads as TGTGCCAGCAGCCAGAGGGGGCTGGACACCGGGGAGCTGTTTTTT.